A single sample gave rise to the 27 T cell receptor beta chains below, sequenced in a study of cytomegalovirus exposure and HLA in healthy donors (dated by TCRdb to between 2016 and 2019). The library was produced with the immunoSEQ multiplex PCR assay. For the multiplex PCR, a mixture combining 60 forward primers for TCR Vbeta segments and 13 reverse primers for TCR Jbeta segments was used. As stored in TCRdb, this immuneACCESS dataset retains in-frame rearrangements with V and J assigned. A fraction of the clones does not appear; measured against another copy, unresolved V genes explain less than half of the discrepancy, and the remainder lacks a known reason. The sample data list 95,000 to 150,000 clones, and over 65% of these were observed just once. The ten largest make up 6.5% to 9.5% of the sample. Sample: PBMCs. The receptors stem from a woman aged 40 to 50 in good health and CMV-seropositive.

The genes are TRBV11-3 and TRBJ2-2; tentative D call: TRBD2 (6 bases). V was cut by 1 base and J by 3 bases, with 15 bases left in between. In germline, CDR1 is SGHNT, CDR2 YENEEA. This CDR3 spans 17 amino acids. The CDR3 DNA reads TGTGCCAGCAGCTTAGTTGGGGGGAAGATCCACACCGGGGAGCTGTTTTTT. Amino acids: CASSLVGGKIHTGELFF.

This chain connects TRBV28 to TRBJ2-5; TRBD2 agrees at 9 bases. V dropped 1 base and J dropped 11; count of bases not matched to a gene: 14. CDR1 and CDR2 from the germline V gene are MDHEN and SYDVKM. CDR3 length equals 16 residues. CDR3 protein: CASSLSAGGVTRGQYF. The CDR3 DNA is TGTGCCAGCAGTTTATCGGCGGGAGGGGTCACCCGCGGGCAGTACTTC.

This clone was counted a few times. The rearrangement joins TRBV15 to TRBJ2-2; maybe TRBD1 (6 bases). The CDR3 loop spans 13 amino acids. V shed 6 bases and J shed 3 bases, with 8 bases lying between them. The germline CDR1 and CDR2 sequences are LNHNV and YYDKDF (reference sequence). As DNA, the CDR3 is TGTGCCACCAGTTGGACAGACACCGGGGAGCTGTTTTTT. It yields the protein CATSWTDTGELFF.

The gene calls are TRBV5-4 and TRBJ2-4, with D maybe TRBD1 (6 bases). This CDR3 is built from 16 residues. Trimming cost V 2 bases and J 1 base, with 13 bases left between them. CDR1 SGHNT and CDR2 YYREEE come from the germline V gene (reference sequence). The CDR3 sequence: CASSFLGGIAKNIQYF. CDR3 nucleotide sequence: TGTGCCAGCAGCTTCCTAGGGGGTATTGCCAAAAACATTCAGTACTTC.

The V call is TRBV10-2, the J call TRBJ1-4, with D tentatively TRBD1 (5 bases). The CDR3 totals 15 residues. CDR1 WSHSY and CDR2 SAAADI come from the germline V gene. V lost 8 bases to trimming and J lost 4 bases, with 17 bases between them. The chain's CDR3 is CASSGAPGYNEKLFF. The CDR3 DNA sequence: TGCGCCAGCTCTGGGGCTCCGGGCTATAATGAAAAACTGTTTTTT.

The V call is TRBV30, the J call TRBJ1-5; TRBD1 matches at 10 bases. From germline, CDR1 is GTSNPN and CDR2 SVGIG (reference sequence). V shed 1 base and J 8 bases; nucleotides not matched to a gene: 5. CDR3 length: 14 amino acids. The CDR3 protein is CAWSEGQGGEPQHF. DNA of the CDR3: TGTGCCTGGAGTGAAGGACAGGGGGGTGAGCCCCAGCATTTT.

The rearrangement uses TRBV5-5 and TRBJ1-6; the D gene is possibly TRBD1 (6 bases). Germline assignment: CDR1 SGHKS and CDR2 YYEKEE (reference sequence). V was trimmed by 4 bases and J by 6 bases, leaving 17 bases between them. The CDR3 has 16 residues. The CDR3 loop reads CASSDLGQPVNSPLHF. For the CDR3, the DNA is TGTGCCAGCAGCGACCTCGGACAGCCAGTTAATTCACCCCTCCACTTT.

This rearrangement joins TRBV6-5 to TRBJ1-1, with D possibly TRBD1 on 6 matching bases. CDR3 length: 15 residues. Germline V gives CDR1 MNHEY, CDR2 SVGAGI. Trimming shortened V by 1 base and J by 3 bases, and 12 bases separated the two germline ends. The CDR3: CASSYWGGVDTEAFF. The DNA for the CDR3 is TGTGCCAGCAGTTACTGGGGGGGCGTGGACACTGAAGCTTTCTTT.

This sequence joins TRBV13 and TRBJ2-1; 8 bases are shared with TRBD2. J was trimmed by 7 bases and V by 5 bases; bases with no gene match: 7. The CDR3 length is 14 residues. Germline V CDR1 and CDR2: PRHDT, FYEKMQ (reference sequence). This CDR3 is CASSDTTSANEQFF. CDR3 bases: TGTGCCAGCAGCGACACGACTAGCGCTAATGAGCAGTTCTTC. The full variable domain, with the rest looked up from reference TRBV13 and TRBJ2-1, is AAGVIQSPRHLIKEKRETATLKCYPIPRHDTVYWYQQGPGQDPQFLISFYEKMQSDKGSIPDRFSAQQFSDYHSELNMSSLELGDSALYFCASSDTTSANEQFFGPGTRLTVL.

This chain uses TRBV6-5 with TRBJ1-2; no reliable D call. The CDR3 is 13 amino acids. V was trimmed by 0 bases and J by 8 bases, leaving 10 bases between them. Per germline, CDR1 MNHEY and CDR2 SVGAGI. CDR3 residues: CASSYSLAGGYTF. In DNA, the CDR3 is TGTGCCAGCAGTTACTCGTTGGCAGGCGGCTACACCTTC.

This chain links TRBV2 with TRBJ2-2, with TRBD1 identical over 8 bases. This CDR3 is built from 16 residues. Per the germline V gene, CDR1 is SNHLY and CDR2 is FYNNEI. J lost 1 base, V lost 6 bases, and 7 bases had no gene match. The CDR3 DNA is TGTGCCAGCAGCCGCGGAGGGACAGGGAACACCGGGGAGCTGTTTTTT. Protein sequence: CASSRGGTGNTGELFF.

As DNA, the CDR3 is TGTGCCAGCAGCTATGGGGGCCCGAACACTGAAGCTTTCTTT. It is translated as CASSYGGPNTEAFF. This sequence joins TRBV7-3 and TRBJ1-1, with a tentative D call TRBD1 (6 bases). CDR1 is SGHTA and CDR2 is FQGTGA in the germline V gene. The V end was cut by 4 bases, the J end by 1 base, with 10 bases between. The CDR3 spans 14 residues.

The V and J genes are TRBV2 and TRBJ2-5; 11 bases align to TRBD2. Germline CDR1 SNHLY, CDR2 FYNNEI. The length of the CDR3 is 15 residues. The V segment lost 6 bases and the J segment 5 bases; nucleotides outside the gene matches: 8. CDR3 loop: CASRGLAGGYETQYF. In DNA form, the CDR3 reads TGTGCCAGCAGAGGTCTAGCGGGAGGTTATGAGACCCAGTACTTC. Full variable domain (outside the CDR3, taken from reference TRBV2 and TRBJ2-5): EPEVTQTPSHQVTQMGQEVILRCVPISNHLYFYWYRQILGQKVEFLVSFYNNEISEKSEIFDDQFSVERPDGSNFTLKIRSTKLEDSAMYFCASRGLAGGYETQYFGPGTRLLVL.

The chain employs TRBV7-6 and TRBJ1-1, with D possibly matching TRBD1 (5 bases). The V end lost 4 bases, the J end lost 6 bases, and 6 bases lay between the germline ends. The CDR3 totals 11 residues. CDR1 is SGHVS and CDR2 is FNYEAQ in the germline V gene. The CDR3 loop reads CASSSGSEAFF. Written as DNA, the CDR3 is TGTGCCAGCAGCTCAGGGTCTGAAGCTTTCTTT.

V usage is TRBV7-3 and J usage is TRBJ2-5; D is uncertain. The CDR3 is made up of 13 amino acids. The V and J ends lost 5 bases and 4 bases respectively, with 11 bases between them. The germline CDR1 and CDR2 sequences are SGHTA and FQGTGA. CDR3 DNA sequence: TGTGCCAGCAGCCTACGGGTTTTAGAGACCCAGTACTTC. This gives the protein CASSLRVLETQYF.

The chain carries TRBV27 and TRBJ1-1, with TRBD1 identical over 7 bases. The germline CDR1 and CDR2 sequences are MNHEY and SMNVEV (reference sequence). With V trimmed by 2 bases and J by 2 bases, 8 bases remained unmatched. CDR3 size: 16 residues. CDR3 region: CASSLTGTASNTEAFF. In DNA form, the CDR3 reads TGTGCCAGCAGTTTAACGGGGACAGCCAGCAACACTGAAGCTTTCTTT.

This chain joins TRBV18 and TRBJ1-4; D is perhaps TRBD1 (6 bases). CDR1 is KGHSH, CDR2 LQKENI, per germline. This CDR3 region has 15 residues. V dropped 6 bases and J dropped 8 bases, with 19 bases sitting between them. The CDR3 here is CASSPAPQGEEKLFF. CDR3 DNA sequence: TGTGCCAGCTCCCCGGCGCCACAGGGTGAAGAAAAACTGTTTTTT.

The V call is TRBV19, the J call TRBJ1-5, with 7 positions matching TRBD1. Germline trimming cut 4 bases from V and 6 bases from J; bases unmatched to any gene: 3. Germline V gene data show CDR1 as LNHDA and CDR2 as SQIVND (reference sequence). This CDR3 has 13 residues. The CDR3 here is CASSKGAAQPQHF. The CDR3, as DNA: TGTGCCAGTAGTAAGGGGGCTGCTCAGCCCCAGCATTTT.

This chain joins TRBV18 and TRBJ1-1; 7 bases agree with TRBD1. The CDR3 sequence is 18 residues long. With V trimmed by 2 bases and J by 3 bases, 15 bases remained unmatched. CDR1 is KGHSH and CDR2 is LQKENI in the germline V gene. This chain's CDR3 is CASSPYNPDRPFDTEAFF. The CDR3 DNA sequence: TGTGCCAGCTCACCATACAACCCGGACAGGCCTTTTGACACTGAAGCTTTCTTT. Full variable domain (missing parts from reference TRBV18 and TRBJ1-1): NAGVMQNPRHLVRRRGQEARLRCSPMKGHSHVYWYRQLPEEGLKFMVYLQKENIIDESGMPKERFSAEFPKEGPSILRIQQVVRGDSAAYFCASSPYNPDRPFDTEAFFGQGTRLTVV.

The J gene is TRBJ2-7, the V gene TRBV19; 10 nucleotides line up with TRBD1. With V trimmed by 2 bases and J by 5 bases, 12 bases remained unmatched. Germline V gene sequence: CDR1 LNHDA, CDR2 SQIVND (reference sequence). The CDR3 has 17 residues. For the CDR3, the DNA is TGTGCCAGTAGTATATTTCCCGCGGGACAGGGGAGAGACGAGCAGTACTTC. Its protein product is CASSIFPAGQGRDEQYF.

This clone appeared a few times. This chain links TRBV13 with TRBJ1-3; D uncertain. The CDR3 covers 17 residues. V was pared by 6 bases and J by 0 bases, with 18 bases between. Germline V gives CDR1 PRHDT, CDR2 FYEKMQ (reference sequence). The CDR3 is CASSLRRGRISGNTIYF. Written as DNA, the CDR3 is TGTGCCAGCAGTTTAAGGAGAGGGAGAATCTCTGGAAACACCATATATTTT.

CDR3 sequence: CSASGQETQYF. CDR3 nucleotides: TGCAGTGCTAGCGGGCAAGAGACCCAGTACTTC. V gene TRBV20-1 combines with J gene TRBJ2-5; D is uncertain. The CDR3 is 11 residues long. CDR1 and CDR2 from the germline V gene are DFQATT and SNEGSKA (reference sequence). With 3 bases removed from V and 2 bases from J, the gap between germline ends came to 4 bases.

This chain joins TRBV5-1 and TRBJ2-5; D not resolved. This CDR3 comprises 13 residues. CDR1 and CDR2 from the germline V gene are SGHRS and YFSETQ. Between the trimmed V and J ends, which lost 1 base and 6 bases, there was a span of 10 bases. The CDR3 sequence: CASSLSPEKTQYF. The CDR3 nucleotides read TGCGCCAGCAGCTTGAGCCCCGAAAAGACCCAGTACTTC. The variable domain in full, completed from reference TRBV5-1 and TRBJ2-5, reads KAGVTQTPRYLIKTRGQQVTLSCSPISGHRSVSWYQQTPGQGLQFLFEYFSETQRNKGNFPGRFSGRQFSNSRSEMNVSTLELGDSALYLCASSLSPEKTQYFGPGTRLLVL.

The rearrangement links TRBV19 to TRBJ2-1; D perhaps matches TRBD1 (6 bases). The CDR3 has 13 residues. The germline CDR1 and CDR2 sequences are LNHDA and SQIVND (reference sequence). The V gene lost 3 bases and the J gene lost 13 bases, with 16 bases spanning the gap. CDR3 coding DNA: TGTGCCAGTAGTATCGTAACAGGGCTATCCCAGTTCTTC. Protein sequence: CASSIVTGLSQFF.

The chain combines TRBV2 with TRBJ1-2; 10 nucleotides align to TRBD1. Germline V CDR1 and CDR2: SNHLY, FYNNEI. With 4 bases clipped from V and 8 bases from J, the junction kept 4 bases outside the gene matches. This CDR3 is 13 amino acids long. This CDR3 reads CASSAGTGEGYTF. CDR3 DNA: TGTGCCAGCAGTGCCGGGACAGGGGAGGGCTACACCTTC.

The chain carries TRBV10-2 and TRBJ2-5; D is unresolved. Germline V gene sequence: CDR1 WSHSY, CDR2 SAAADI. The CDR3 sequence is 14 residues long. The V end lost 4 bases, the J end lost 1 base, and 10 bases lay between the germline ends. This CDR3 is CASSVARSQETQYF. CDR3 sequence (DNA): TGCGCCAGCAGTGTGGCGCGGTCCCAAGAGACCCAGTACTTC.

The CDR3 sequence is CASSSPAGEGSEQYF. The CDR3 nucleotides are TGTGCCAGCAGTTCTCCTGCCGGGGAGGGGAGCGAGCAGTACTTC. V usage is TRBV6-1 and J usage is TRBJ2-7; 7 nucleotides align to TRBD2. CDR1 MNHNS and CDR2 SASEGT come from the germline V gene. V trimming: 5 bases; J trimming: 6 bases; junction bases outside the gene matches: 13. The CDR3 contains 15 residues.